This T cell receptor beta chain is from a study of blood T cells in healthy people across ages. At least ten counts were recorded for this clonotype. Together with a sample-barcoded 5' primer, a J-beta primer mix was included in a second PCR lasting roughly 6 to 12 cycles. Each CDR3 protein gets one entry after TCRdb re-called the 5' RACE reads with MiXCR. Found here are 630,000 or so distinct CDR3 sequences, approximately 30% of them singletons; the top ten hold less than 20%. The CDR3 contains 12 residues. Trimming cost V 11 bases and J 6 bases; bases outside gene matches: 7. Germline assignment: CDR1 SGHTA and CDR2 FQGNSA.

Input material: blood. V and J are TRBV7-2 and TRBJ2-1; 7 bases are a match to TRBD2. The TCR was taken from a woman aged 80 or over in good health. CDR3 sequence: CALGLAANEQFF. The CDR3 DNA follows: TGTGCCCTCGGGCTAGCGGCCAATGAGCAGTTCTTC.